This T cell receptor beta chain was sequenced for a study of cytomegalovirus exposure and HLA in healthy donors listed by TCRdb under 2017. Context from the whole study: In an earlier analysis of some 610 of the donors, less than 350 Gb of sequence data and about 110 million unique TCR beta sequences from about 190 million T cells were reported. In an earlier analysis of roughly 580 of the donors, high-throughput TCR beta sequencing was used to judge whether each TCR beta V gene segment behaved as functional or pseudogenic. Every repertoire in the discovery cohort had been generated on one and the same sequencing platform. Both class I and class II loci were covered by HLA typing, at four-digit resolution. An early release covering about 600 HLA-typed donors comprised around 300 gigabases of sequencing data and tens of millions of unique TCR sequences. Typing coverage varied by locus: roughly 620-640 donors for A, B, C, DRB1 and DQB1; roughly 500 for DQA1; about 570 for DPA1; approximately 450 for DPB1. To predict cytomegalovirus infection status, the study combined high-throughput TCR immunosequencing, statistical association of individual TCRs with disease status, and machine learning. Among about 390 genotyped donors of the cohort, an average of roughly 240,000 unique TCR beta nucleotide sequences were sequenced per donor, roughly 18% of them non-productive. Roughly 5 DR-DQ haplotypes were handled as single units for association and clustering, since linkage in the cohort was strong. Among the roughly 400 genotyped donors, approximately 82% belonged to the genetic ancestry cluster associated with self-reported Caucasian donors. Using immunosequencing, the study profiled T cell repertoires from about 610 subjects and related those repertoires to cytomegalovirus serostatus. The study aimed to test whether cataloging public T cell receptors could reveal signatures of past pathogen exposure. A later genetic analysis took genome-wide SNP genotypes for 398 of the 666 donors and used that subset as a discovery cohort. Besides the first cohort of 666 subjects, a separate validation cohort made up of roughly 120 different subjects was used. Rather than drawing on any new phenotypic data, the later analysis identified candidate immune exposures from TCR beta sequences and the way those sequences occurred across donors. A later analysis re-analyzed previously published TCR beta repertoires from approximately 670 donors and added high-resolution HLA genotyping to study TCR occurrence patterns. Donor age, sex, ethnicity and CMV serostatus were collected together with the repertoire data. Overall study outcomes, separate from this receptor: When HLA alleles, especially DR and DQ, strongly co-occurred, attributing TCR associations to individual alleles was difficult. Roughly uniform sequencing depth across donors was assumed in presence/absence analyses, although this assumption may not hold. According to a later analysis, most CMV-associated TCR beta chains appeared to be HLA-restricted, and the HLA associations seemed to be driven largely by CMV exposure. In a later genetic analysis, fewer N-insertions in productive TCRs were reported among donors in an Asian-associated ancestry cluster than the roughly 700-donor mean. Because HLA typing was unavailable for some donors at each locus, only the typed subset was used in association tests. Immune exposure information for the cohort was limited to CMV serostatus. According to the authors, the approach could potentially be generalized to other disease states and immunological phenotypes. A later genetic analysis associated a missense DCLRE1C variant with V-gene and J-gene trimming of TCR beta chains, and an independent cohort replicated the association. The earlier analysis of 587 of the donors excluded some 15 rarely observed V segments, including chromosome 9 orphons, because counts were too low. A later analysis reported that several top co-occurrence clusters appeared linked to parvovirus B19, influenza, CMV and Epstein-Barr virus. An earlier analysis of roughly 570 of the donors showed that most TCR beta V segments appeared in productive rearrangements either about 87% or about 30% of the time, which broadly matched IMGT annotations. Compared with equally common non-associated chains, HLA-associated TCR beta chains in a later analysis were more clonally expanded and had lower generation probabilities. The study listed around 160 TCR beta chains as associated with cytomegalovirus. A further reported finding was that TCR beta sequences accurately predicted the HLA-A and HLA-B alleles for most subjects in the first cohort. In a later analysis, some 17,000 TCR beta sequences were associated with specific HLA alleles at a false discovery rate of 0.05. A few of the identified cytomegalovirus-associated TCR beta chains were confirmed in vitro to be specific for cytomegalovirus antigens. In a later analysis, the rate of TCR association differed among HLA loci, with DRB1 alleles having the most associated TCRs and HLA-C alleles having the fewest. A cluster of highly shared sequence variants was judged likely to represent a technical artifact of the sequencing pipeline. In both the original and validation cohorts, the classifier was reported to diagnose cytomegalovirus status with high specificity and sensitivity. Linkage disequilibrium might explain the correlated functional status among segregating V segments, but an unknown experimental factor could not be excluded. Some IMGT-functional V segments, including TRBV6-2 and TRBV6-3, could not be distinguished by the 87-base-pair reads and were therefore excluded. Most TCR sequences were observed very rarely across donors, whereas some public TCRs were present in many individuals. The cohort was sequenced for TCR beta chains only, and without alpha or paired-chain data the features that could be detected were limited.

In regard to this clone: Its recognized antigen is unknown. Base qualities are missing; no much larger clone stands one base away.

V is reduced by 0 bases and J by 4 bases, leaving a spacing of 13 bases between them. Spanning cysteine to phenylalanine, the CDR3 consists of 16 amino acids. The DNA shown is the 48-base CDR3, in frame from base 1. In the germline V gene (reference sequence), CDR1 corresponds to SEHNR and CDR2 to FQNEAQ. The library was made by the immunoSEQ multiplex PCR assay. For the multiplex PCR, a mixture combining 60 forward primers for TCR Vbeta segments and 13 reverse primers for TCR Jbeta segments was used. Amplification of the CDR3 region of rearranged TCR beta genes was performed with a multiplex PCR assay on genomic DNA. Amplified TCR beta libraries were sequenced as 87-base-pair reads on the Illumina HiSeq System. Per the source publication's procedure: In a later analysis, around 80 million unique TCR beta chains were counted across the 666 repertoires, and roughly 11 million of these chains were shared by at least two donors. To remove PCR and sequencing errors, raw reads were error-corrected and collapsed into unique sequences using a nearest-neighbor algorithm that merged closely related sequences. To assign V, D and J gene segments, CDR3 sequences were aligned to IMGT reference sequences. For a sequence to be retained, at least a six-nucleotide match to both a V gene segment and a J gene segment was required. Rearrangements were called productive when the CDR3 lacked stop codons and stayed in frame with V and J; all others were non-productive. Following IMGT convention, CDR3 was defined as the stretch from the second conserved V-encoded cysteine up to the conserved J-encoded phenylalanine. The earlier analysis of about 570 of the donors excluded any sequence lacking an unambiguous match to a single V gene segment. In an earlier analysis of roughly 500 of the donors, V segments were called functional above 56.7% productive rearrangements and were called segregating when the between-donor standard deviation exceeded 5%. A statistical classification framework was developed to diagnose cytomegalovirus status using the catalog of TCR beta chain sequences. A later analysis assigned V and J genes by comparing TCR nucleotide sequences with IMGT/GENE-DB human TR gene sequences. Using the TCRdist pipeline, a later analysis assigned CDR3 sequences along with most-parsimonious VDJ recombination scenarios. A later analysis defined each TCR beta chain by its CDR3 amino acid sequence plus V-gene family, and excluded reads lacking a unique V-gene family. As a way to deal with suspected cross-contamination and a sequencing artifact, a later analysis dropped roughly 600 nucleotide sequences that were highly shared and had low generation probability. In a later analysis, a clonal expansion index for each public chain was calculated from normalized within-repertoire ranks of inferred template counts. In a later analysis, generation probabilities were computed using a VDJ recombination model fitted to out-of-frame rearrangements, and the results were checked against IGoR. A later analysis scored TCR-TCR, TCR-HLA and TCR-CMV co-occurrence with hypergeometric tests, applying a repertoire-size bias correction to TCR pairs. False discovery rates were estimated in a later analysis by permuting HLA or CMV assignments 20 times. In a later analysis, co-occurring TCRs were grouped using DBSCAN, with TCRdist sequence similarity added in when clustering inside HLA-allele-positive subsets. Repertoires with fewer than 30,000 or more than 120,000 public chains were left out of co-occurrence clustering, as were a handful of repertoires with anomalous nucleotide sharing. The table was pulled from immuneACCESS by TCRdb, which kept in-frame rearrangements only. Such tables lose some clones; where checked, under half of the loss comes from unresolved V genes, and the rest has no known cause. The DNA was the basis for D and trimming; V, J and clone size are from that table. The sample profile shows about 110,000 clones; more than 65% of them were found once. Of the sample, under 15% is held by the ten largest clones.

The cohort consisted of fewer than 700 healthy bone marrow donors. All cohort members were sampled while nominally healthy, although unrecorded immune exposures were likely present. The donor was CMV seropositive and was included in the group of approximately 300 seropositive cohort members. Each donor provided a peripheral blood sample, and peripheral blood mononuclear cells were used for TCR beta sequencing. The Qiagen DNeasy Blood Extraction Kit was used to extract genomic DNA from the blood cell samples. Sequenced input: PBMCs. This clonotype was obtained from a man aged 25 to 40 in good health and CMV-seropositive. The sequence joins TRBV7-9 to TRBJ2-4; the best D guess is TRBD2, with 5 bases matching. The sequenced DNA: TGTGCCAGCAGCTTAGCCCCCGGGGTTGGGAAAAACATTCAGTACTTC. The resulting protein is CASSLAPGVGKNIQYF.